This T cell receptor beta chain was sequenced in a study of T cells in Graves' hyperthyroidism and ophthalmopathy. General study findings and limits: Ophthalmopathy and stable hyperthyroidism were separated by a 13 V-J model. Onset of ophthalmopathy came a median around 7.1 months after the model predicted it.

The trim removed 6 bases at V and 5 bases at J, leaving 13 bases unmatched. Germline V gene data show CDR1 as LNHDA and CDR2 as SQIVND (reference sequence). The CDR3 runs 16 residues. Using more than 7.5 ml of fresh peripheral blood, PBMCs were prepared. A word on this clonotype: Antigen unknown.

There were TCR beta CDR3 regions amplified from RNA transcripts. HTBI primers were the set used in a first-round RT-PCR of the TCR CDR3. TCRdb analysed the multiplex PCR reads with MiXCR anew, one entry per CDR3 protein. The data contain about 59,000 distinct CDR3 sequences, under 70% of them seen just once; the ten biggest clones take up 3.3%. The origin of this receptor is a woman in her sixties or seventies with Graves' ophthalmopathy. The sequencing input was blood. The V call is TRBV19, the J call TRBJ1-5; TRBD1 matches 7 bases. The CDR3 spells CASSPDRVRVDQPQHF. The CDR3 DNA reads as TGTGCCAGTAGCCCAGACAGGGTTCGGGTGGATCAGCCCCAGCATTTT. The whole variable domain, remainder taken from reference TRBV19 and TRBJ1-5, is DGGITQSPKYLFRKEGQNVTLSCEQNLNHDAMYWYRQDPGQGLRLIYYSQIVNDFQKGDIAEGYSVSREKKESFPLTVTSAQKNPTAFYLCASSPDRVRVDQPQHFGDGTRLSIL.